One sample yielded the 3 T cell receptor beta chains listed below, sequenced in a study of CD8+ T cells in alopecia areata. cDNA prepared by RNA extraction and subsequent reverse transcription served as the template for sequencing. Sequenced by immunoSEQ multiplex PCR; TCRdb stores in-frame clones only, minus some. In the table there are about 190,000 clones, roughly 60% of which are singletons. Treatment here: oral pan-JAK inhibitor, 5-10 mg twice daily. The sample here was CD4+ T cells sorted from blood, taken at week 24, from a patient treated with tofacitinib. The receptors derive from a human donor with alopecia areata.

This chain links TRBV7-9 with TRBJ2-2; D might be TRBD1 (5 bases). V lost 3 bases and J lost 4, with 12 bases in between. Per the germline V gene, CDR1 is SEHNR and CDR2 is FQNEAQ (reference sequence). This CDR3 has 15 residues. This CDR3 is CASSLVQGRTGELFF. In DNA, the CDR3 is TGTGCCAGCAGCTTGGTGCAGGGCCGCACCGGGGAGCTGTTTTTT.

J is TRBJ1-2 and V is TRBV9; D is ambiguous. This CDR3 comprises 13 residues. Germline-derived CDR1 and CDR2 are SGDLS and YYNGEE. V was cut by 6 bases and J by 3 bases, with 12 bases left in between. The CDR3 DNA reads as TGTGCCAGCAACAAAAGAGGAGACTATGGCTACACCTTC. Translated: CASNKRGDYGYTF.

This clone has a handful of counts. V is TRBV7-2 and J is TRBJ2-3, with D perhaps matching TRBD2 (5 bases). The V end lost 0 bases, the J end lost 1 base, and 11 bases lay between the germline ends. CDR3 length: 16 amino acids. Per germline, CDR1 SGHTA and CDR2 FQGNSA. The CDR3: CASSLARGFGTDTQYF. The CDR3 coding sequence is TGTGCCAGCAGCTTAGCTCGGGGTTTCGGCACAGATACGCAGTATTTT.